Included here is one T cell receptor beta chain sequence, with context. The data were obtained in a study of blood T cell repertoires in COVID-19. On the study more broadly: Both acute and convalescent COVID-19 samples were obtained from the United States, Italy and Spain.

V dropped 6 bases and J dropped 1 base, with 6 bases sitting between them. Germline CDR1 MNHEY, CDR2 SVGEGT. The CDR3 has 12 residues. Per the study methods: Using reference gene primer amplification, nucleated cell counts were estimated. Using immunoSEQ multiplex PCR, the repertoire was profiled, and TCRdb retains in-frame clones only, with some absent. V and J calls and clone size are given by that table; D and trimming were obtained from the DNA. The repertoire holds over 150,000 clones, roughly nine tenths seen once, with around 20% in the top ten. The specimen was peripheral blood. The V call is TRBV6-2 or TRBV6-3, the J call TRBJ1-2; D gene ambiguous. This TCR was recovered from a man in his 70s with active or convalescent COVID-19. CDR3 DNA: TGTGCCAGCAGCCTTCTTAACTATGGCTACACCTTC. As protein: CASSLLNYGYTF.